The 25 T cell receptor beta chains in this list originate from one sample, sequenced in a study of cytomegalovirus exposure and HLA in healthy donors. The primer mix had 60 Vbeta and 13 Jbeta primers. The table came from immunoSEQ multiplex PCR; TCRdb's copy has only in-frame clones and leaves some out. The sample includes about 98,000 clones, 81% of them seen just once. The source material was PBMCs. The source of these receptors is a man aged 40-49 years in good health and CMV-seronegative.

This clone was seen only a few times. This chain joins TRBV6-1 and TRBJ2-1; a possible D gene is TRBD2 (6 bases). The CDR3 loop spans 14 amino acids. Trimming took 2 bases from V and 2 from J, leaving 7 bases between them. The germline V gene encodes CDR1 MNHNS and CDR2 SASEGT. DNA for the CDR3: TGTGCCAGCAGTGAATGGGGGGCCTACAATGAGCAGTTCTTC. Protein: CASSEWGAYNEQFF.

This chain links TRBV12-5 with TRBJ2-3; TRBD1 aligns across 7 bases. CDR1 LGHNT and CDR2 FRNRAP come from the germline V gene. V gave up 4 bases and J gave up 1 base; unmatched junction bases: 5. CDR3 length equals 15 residues. CDR3 residues: CASGSGQFGTDTQYF. The CDR3 DNA is TGTGCTAGTGGTTCGGGACAGTTCGGCACAGATACGCAGTATTTT.

This chain uses TRBV7-6 with TRBJ2-5; 10 bases are shared with TRBD2. The germline gives CDR1 SGHVS, CDR2 FNYEAQ. This CDR3 is 16 amino acids long. The trim removed 2 bases at V and 1 base at J, leaving 4 bases unmatched. The CDR3 sequence: CASSLKRGGPQETQYF. The CDR3, as DNA: TGTGCCAGCAGCTTAAAGCGGGGGGGCCCCCAAGAGACCCAGTACTTC.

This sequence joins TRBV25-1 and TRBJ2-7; TRBD1 matches 7 bases. This CDR3 region has 12 residues. The V and J ends lost 2 bases and 6 bases, in that order; junction bases with no gene match: 1. The germline CDR1 and CDR2 sequences are MGHDK and SYGVNS. DNA for the CDR3: TGTGCCAGCAGTGAACACAGGGGCGAGCAGTACTTC. Its protein is CASSEHRGEQYF.

The chain couples TRBV10-3 to TRBJ2-2, with 7 bases lining up with TRBD1. CDR3 length: 17 amino acids. Germline V gene sequence: CDR1 ENHRY, CDR2 SYGVKD. V lost 4 bases to trimming and J lost 0 bases; unmatched junction nucleotides: 8. This chain's CDR3 is CAISVGQTSSNTGELFF. DNA of the CDR3: TGTGCCATCAGTGTGGGACAGACCAGTTCGAACACCGGGGAGCTGTTTTTT.

The chain recombines TRBV6-1 with TRBJ1-5, with D perhaps TRBD1 (6 bases). The CDR3 covers 13 residues. Trimming removed 6 bases from V and 3 bases from J, with 9 bases in between. Per germline, CDR1 MNHNS and CDR2 SASEGT. The CDR3 bases are TGTGCCAGCAGGAGACAGGCCAATCAGCCCCAGCATTTT. This encodes CASRRQANQPQHF.

V usage is TRBV18 and J usage is TRBJ1-1, with unresolved D. This CDR3 has 13 residues. Germline CDR1 and CDR2: KGHSH and LQKENI. V was trimmed by 3 bases and J by 6 bases, leaving 11 bases between them. In DNA form, the CDR3 reads TGTGCCAGCTCACCCGGGCCCGGGGCTGAAGCTTTCTTT. Translating gives CASSPGPGAEAFF.

The chain joins TRBV7-9 to TRBJ2-5; TRBD1 matches 7 bases. TRBJ2-7 explains the end of the DNA better; the J call may be wrong. CDR1 SEHNR and CDR2 FQNEAQ come from the germline V gene (reference sequence). The CDR3 is made up of 15 amino acids. CDR3 bases: TGTGCCAGCAGCTGGGATGAGACAGGGACCTACGAGCAGTACTTC. It codes for CASSWDETGTYEQYF.

The V call is TRBV29-1, the J call TRBJ2-5, with D possibly TRBD1 on 5 matching bases. V shed 6 bases and J shed 9 bases, with 14 bases lying between them. The CDR3 totals 11 residues. Germline V CDR1 and CDR2: SQVTM, ANQGSEA. Written as DNA, the CDR3 is TGCAGCGTCGACGACAAAGGGGCCCAGTACTTC. The encoded protein is CSVDDKGAQYF.

The genes are TRBV28 and TRBJ1-5; 9 nucleotides line up with TRBD1. CDR1 and CDR2 from the germline V gene are MDHEN and SYDVKM. The CDR3 has 16 amino acids. Trimming took 5 bases from V and 4 from J; bases not matched to a gene: 9. CDR3 DNA sequence: TGTGCCAGCAGTCCATGGGTGGGACAGGGTAATCAGCCCCAGCATTTT. This sequence encodes CASSPWVGQGNQPQHF.

This clone showed up just once. This chain connects TRBV18 to TRBJ2-7; no reliable D call. V lost 0 bases to trimming and J lost 3 bases, with 12 bases between them. Germline values: CDR1 KGHSH, CDR2 LQKENI. The CDR3 runs to 15 residues. The CDR3 nucleotides are TGTGCCAGCTCACCACCCGGTAGCCTCAACTACGAGCAGTACTTC. Protein: CASSPPGSLNYEQYF.

This chain joins TRBV5-1 and TRBJ1-1; D is uncertain. The CDR3 contains 15 residues. V lost 2 bases and J 1 base, leaving 12 bases between the germline ends. Germline values: CDR1 SGHRS, CDR2 YFSETQ. In DNA form, the CDR3 reads TGCGCCAGCAGCTTCCGTTTGGGAGAGAACACTGAAGCTTTCTTT. Protein: CASSFRLGENTEAFF.

This clone was counted once. V is TRBV10-3 and J is TRBJ1-5; possible D gene TRBD1, 6 bases. Deletions cut 0 bases from V and 4 bases from J, with 10 bases between. CDR1 is ENHRY, CDR2 SYGVKD, per germline. The CDR3 runs 15 residues. CDR3 nucleotide sequence: TGTGCCATCAGTGAGTCTGGACAGCTTAATCAGCCCCAGCATTTT. Its protein is CAISESGQLNQPQHF.

This clone has only a few counts. The chain uses TRBV6-6 and TRBJ1-4; D is undetermined. CDR3 length: 12 residues. Germline CDR1 MNHNY, CDR2 SVGAGI (reference sequence). V was trimmed by 5 bases and J by 13 bases, leaving 14 bases between them. The CDR3 nucleotides are TGTGCCAGCAGTACCCACCCAACCGGACTGTTTTTT. Encoded protein: CASSTHPTGLFF.

The chain recombines TRBV11-2 with TRBJ2-1; D is possibly TRBD1 (6 bases). Trimming removed 1 base at V and 2 bases at J, with 9 bases between. CDR1 is SGHAT and CDR2 is FQNNGV in the germline V gene. This CDR3 has 15 residues. The CDR3, as DNA: TGTGCCAGCAGCTTAGGGACAGCTGCCTACAATGAGCAGTTCTTC. Protein product: CASSLGTAAYNEQFF.

The chain combines TRBV25-1 with TRBJ2-2; 7 bases align to TRBD1. This CDR3 is 15 amino acids long. In germline, CDR1 is MGHDK, CDR2 SYGVNS. The ends lost 9 bases at V and 6 bases at J; junction bases unmatched: 13. The CDR3 nucleotides read TGTGCCAGTAGAGTGACAGGGCAAAGCGCCGGGGAGCTGTTTTTT. Protein product: CASRVTGQSAGELFF.

The CDR3 region has the DNA TGTGCCAGCAGCCAAGGGGGCAGAAATAATTCACCCCTCCACTTT. Its protein product is CASSQGGRNNSPLHF. V usage is TRBV4-2 and J usage is TRBJ1-6; perhaps TRBD1 as D (5 bases). This CDR3 has 15 residues. The V gene lost 1 base and the J gene lost 5 bases, with 9 bases spanning the gap. Germline V gives CDR1 LGHNA, CDR2 YNFKEQ.

The V call is TRBV19, the J call TRBJ1-2; no reliable D call. The CDR3 has 10 amino acids. Germline CDR1 and CDR2: LNHDA and SQIVND (reference sequence). Trimming took off 9 bases at V and 6 bases at J, with 8 bases between the two ends. This CDR3 reads CASRRNGYTF. The CDR3 DNA follows: TGTGCCAGCCGCAGGAATGGCTACACCTTC.

V gene TRBV4-3 combines with J gene TRBJ2-1, with 7 bases matching TRBD1. The length of the CDR3 is 14 residues. Trimming took 2 bases from V and 6 from J; bases not matched to a gene: 4. Per the germline V gene, CDR1 is LGHNA and CDR2 is YSLEER. The CDR3 region is CASSQPGQSNEQFF. DNA of the CDR3: TGCGCCAGCAGCCAACCGGGACAGTCCAATGAGCAGTTCTTC.

The chain links TRBV4-1 to TRBJ2-7, with D perhaps TRBD1 (5 bases). CDR3 length: 14 amino acids. Trimming shortened V by 1 base and J by 2 bases, and 9 bases separated the two germline ends. Germline V gene lookup returns CDR1 MGHRA and CDR2 YSYEKL. The CDR3 loop is CASSQVQGTYEQYF. As DNA, the CDR3 is TGCGCCAGCAGCCAAGTCCAGGGTACCTACGAGCAGTACTTC.

This chain uses TRBV7-9 with TRBJ1-2; no reliable D call. Trimming took 5 bases from V and 1 from J, leaving 8 bases between them. CDR1 is SEHNR and CDR2 is FQNEAQ in the germline V gene (reference sequence). The CDR3 extends over 13 amino acids. The CDR3 spells CASSPTDNYGYTF. The CDR3 DNA reads as TGTGCCAGCAGCCCAACAGATAACTATGGCTACACCTTC.

The chain links TRBV9 to TRBJ2-5, with 7 bases matching TRBD2. The CDR3 length is 15 residues. Losses at the gene ends were 4 bases for V and 2 bases for J; bases not matched to a gene: 8. Germline V gene sequence: CDR1 SGDLS, CDR2 YYNGEE. The CDR3 DNA is TGTGCCAGCAGCCCTAGTGCCGGGGGGCAAGAGACCCAGTACTTC. This gives the protein CASSPSAGGQETQYF.

A word on this clone: One end of the junction varies from germline; a read error may be responsible. This CDR3 is also generated by other DNA sequences in the sample. The rearrangement joins TRBV4-3 to TRBJ2-3, with 8 bases identical to TRBD2. Germline V gene lookup returns CDR1 LGHNA and CDR2 YSLEER. There are 16 residues in the CDR3. CDR3 amino acids: CASSQDYGGGTDTQYF. In DNA form, the CDR3 reads TGCGCCAGCAGCCAAGACTACGGGGGGGGCACCGATACGCAGTATTTT.

The chain has TRBV6-5 and TRBJ1-6; D remains unclear. The germline V gene has CDR1 MNHEY and CDR2 SVGAGI. The CDR3 covers 14 residues. Trimming took 7 bases from V and 10 from J, leaving 17 bases between them. In DNA form, the CDR3 reads TGTGCCAGCACTTTAAGCCTCATACGGTCACCCCTCCACTTT. Amino acid sequence: CASTLSLIRSPLHF.

The rearrangement uses TRBV7-8 and TRBJ1-1; no firm D call. Germline assignment: CDR1 SGHVS and CDR2 FQNEAQ. The V end lost 5 bases, the J end lost 2 bases, and 9 bases lay between the germline ends. The CDR3 has 13 amino acids. CDR3 protein: CASSPQLNTEAFF. The CDR3 coding sequence is TGTGCCAGCAGCCCTCAACTAAACACTGAAGCTTTCTTT.